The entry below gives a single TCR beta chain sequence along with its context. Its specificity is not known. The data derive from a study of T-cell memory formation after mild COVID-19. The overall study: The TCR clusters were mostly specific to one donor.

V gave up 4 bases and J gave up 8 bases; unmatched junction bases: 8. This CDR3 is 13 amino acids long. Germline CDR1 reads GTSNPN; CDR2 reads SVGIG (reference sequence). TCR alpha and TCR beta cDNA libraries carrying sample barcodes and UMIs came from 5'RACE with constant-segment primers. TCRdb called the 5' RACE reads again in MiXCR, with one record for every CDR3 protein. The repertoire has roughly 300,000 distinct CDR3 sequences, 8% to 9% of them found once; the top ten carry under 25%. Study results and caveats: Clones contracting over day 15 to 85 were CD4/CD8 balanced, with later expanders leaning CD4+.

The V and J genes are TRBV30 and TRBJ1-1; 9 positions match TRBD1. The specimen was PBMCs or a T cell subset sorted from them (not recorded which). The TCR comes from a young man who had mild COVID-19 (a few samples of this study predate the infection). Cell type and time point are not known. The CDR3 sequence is CAWMGQGPWEAFF. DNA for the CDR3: TGTGCCTGGATGGGACAGGGCCCCTGGGAAGCTTTCTTT.